This T cell receptor beta chain derives from a study of blood T cell repertoires in COVID-19. Repertoires were generated with immunoSEQ multiplex PCR, while TCRdb's copy carries only in-frame clones and drops some. The data hold about 160,000 clones, with about 83% observed a single time. Germline CDR1 SGHRS, CDR2 YFSETQ. The V segment lost 8 bases and the J segment 4 bases; nucleotides outside the gene matches: 19. The CDR3 length is 17 residues. Sequenced sample: peripheral blood. This chain uses TRBV5-1 with TRBJ2-7, with 9 bases fitting TRBD1. This TCR came from a man aged 55 to 69 with acute or convalescent COVID-19. Written as DNA, the CDR3 is TGCGCCAGGCAACTAGGGACAGGGCCCTCTGTTTTATACGAGCAGTACTTC. Its protein product is CARQLGTGPSVLYEQYF. The full variable domain, its missing parts supplied by reference TRBV5-1 and TRBJ2-7, is KAGVTQTPRYLIKTRGQQVTLSCSPISGHRSVSWYQQTPGQGLQFLFEYFSETQRNKGNFPGRFSGRQFSNSRSEMNVSTLELGDSALYLCARQLGTGPSVLYEQYFGPGTRLTVT.